Listed below are T cell receptor beta chains from one sample, sequenced in a study of T cell changes during pregnancy in multiple sclerosis. TCRdb's copy holds only in-frame clones and misses some; the assay was immunoSEQ multiplex PCR. The table lists about 89,000 clones, around 94% of them singletons, with approximately 0.8% in the top ten. Sequencing was performed on peripheral blood, taken in the third trimester of pregnancy. These receptors originate from a female donor with multiple sclerosis, enrolled in a pregnancy study. CDR3s include the opening cysteine and the closing phenylalanine or tryptophan. The D gene is left open where the match is weak. Size is omitted from some rows. Given values are once, few, many or a class for expanded clones.

TRBV10-3	TRBJ2-5	-	-	TGTGCCATCAGTGACAAGGGGAACCACCAAGAGACCCAGTACTTC	CAISDKGNHQETQYF
TRBV7-9	TRBJ2-7	-	-	TGTGCCAGCAGCTTAGGAAGTAGGGGGTCCTCTCGCGAGCAGTACTTC	CASSLGSRGSSREQYF
TRBV6-5	TRBJ1-2	-	TRBD1	TGTGCCAGCAGTACAAACAGGGGCGGCTACACCTTC	CASSTNRGGYTF
TRBV27	TRBJ1-1	once	-	TGTGCCAGCAGTTTAGATCGAGGCGTTGCTGAAGCTTTCTTT	CASSLDRGVAEAFF
TRBV9	TRBJ2-4	-	TRBD2	TGTGCCAGCAGCGTAGACGCGGGAGGGCTTTTAAACATTCAGTACTTC	CASSVDAGGLLNIQYF
TRBV11-2	TRBJ1-3	-	TRBD1	TGTGCCAGCAGCTTCCGGACAGGGGGCCGTGGAAACACCATATATTTT	CASSFRTGGRGNTIYF
TRBV7-2	TRBJ1-1	-	-	TGTGCCAGCAGCTTAGTGGGGGCCAAGGGCACTGAAGCTTTCTTT	CASSLVGAKGTEAFF
TRBV20-1	TRBJ1-1	once	-	TGCAGTGCTCAGGGGTCCACTGAAGCTTTCTTT	CSAQGSTEAFF
TRBV27	TRBJ1-2	-	-	TGTGCCAGCAGTTCGTACCGGGACACTCAAGGGGGGGGCTATGGCTACACCTTC	CASSSYRDTQGGGYGYTF
TRBV19	TRBJ2-3	-	TRBD2	TGTGCCAGTAGGGGCGCGGGAGAGGCAGATACGCAGTATTTT	CASRGAGEADTQYF
TRBV19	TRBJ2-7	-	TRBD2	TGTGCCAGTAGTCCGAACCCTAGGGGGACTAGCGGGATTTCATACTACGAGCAGTACTTC	CASSPNPRGTSGISYYEQYF
TRBV19	TRBJ1-1	-	TRBD1	TGTGCCAGTAGCACAGGACAGGTATCTTTCTTT	CASSTGQVSFF
TRBV5-1	TRBJ2-7	-	TRBD2	TGCGCCAGCAGCTTGTGGGAGGGGACCTACGAGCAGTACTTC	CASSLWEGTYEQYF
TRBV11-2	TRBJ1-2	-	-	TGTGCCAGCAGCTTTCCCACAGGGTCCGTCTATGGCTACACCTTC	CASSFPTGSVYGYTF
TRBV7-9	TRBJ1-2	-	-	TGTGCCAGCAGCTTTAACAGGGACGGCTACACCTTC	CASSFNRDGYTF
TRBV9	TRBJ1-2	-	TRBD1	TGTGCCAGCAGCGTAGGCGTGACAGGGGATGGCTACACCTTC	CASSVGVTGDGYTF